The 5 T cell receptor beta chains reported below all come from one sample, sequenced in a study of T cell clones after liver transplantation. Produced via immunoSEQ multiplex PCR; TCRdb's table is partial and in-frame only. The table lists about 75,000 clones, under 90% of them singletons, with under 2.5% in the top ten. The input for sequencing was CD4+ T cells from blood, taken around 50 months after liver transplant. The receptors were gathered from a human patient who received a liver transplant. Some of the T cells might come from the graft donor.

This clone was observed a few times. The junction departs from germline at one end; a sequencing error may be responsible. The chain links TRBV7-7 to TRBJ2-1; a possible D gene is TRBD2 (5 bases). The CDR3 contains 13 residues. Germline-derived CDR1 and CDR2 are SSHAT and FNYEAQ (reference sequence). CDR3 nucleotides: TGTGCTAGCAGCTCCCGGACTGACAATGAGCAGTTCTTC. Its protein is CASSSRTDNEQFF.

This clone was detected only a few times. The chain combines TRBV11-2 with TRBJ2-7; D remains unclear. From germline, CDR1 is SGHAT and CDR2 FQNNGV. V gave up 5 bases and J gave up 5 bases, with 16 bases separating them. The CDR3 runs 14 residues. DNA for the CDR3: TGTGCCAGCAGCCGCAACCAAAACGTGGACGAGCAGTACTTC. This gives the protein CASSRNQNVDEQYF.

Concerning this clone itself: This sample includes further DNA sequences coding for the same CDR3. The rearrangement uses TRBV2 and TRBJ2-5; 8 bases agree with TRBD2. This CDR3 has 15 residues. In germline, CDR1 is SNHLY, CDR2 FYNNEI. V was pared by 2 bases and J by 1 base, with 3 bases of the junction left unmatched. The DNA for the CDR3 is TGTGCCAGCAGTGAACTAGCGGGCCTCCAAGAGACCCAGTACTTC. This sequence encodes CASSELAGLQETQYF.

V is TRBV11-2 and J is TRBJ1-2; 8 bases map to TRBD1. The CDR3 extends over 13 amino acids. The germline V gene encodes CDR1 SGHAT and CDR2 FQNNGV. The V gene end was trimmed by 4 bases and the J gene end by 8 bases; junction bases not matched to a gene: 6. CDR3 DNA sequence: TGTGCCAGCAGCTCGGTCAGGGGGCTGGGCTACACCTTC. Amino acid sequence: CASSSVRGLGYTF.

The V and J genes are TRBV9 and TRBJ1-6; maybe TRBD1 (6 bases). Deletions cut 4 bases from V and 9 bases from J, with 14 bases between. Germline loops: CDR1 SGDLS, CDR2 YYNGEE. CDR3 length equals 14 residues. Written as DNA, the CDR3 is TGTGCCAGCAGCAGACAGGTGGGGGGTTCACCCCTCCACTTT. Residues: CASSRQVGGSPLHF. Full variable domain (outside the CDR3, taken from reference TRBV9 and TRBJ1-6): DSGVTQTPKHLITATGQRVTLRCSPRSGDLSVYWYQQSLDQGLQFLIQYYNGEERAKGNILERFSAQQFPDLHSELNLSSLELGDSALYFCASSRQVGGSPLHFGNGTRLTVT.